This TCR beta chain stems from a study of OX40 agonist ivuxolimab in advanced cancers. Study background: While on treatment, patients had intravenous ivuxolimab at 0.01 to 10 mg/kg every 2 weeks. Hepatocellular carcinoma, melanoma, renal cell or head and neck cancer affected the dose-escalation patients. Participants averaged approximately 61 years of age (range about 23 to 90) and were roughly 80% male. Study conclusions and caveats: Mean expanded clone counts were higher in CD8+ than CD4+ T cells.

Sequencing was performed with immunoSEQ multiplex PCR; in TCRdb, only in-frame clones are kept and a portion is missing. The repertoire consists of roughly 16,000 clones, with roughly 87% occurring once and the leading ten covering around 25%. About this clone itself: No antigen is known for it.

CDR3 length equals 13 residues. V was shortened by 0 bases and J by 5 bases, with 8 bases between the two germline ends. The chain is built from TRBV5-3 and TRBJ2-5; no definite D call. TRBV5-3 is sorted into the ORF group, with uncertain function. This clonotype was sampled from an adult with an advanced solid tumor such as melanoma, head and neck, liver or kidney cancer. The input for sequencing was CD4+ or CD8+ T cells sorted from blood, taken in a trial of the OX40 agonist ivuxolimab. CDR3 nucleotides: TGTGCCAGAAGCTTGGTTCCGCGGGAGACCCAGTACTTC. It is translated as CARSLVPRETQYF.